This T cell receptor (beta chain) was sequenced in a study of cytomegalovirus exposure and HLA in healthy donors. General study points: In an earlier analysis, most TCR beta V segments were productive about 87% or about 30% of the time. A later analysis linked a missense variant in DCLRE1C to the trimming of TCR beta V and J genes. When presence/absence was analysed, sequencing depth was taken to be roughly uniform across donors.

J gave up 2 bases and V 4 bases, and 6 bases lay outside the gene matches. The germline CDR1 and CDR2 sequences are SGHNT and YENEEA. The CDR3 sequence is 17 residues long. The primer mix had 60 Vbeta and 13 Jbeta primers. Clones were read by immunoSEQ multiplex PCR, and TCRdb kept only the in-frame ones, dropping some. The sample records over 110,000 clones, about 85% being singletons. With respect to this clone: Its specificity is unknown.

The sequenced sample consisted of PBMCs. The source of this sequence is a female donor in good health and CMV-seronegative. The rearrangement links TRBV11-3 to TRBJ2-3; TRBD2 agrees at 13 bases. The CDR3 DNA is TGTGCCAGCAGCTCGCCAGGACTAGCGGGGGACACAGATACGCAGTATTTT. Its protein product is CASSSPGLAGDTDTQYF.